The 3 T cell receptor beta chains reported below all come from one sample, sequenced in a study of radiation and T cells in renal cell carcinoma. Documented time point: baseline pretreatment blood. The treatment: 15 Gy SBRT to primary tumor, nephrectomy 4 weeks later. Produced via immunoSEQ multiplex PCR; TCRdb's table is partial and in-frame only. Altogether more than 140,000 clones are present, roughly 85% being singletons, with the ten largest covering approximately 24%. The sample was blood, taken from a patient whose treatment included radiotherapy and nephrectomy. The receptor source for this set is a woman aged 45-60 years with renal cell carcinoma.

This sequence joins TRBV2 and TRBJ2-4, with D perhaps TRBD1 or TRBD2 (5 bases each). V lost 8 bases to trimming and J lost 5 bases, with 13 bases between them. The CDR3 runs 13 residues. Germline CDR1 is SNHLY and CDR2 is FYNNEI. Here the CDR3 DNA reads TGTGCCAGCGGATGGGACCGAGAAAACATTCAGTACTTC. Translation gives CASGWDRENIQYF.

The chain uses TRBV4-3 and TRBJ1-4; D unresolved. Trimming took off 3 bases at V and 5 bases at J, with 7 bases between the two ends. CDR1 is LGHNA and CDR2 is YSLEER in the germline V gene. This CDR3 comprises 13 residues. The CDR3 region is CASSQGINEKLFF. In DNA, the CDR3 is TGCGCCAGCAGCCAGGGGATAAATGAAAAACTGTTTTTT.

The chain recombines TRBV6-6 with TRBJ2-3, with D possibly TRBD2 on 5 matching bases. The CDR3 loop spans 15 amino acids. Trimming stripped 0 bases from V and 6 bases from J, with 13 bases between. From germline, CDR1 is MNHNY and CDR2 SVGAGI (reference sequence). In DNA, the CDR3 is TGTGCCAGCAGTTACTCAAGTGGGAGAGGGGATACGCAGTATTTT. It translates to CASSYSSGRGDTQYF.